This entry lists 25 T cell receptor beta chains sequenced from one sample in a study of regulatory dendritic cells for organ transplantation. Measured with immunoSEQ multiplex PCR; TCRdb has only the in-frame clones, and not every one. Among 20,000 or so clones listed, approximately 85% were seen once. Their antigens remain unidentified. CFSE-labeled sorted T cells met regulatory or mature dendritic cells for roughly 5 days. Sequencing was performed on naive CD4+ T cells from blood cultured with regulatory dendritic cells. The subset: CD45RA+ naive T cells. Receptors originate from a human donor in good health.

CDR3 nucleotides: TGTGCCAGCTCACCACAGAGGGGGTTTTCAGCTGAAGCTTTCTTT. It is translated as CASSPQRGFSAEAFF. J is TRBJ1-1 and V is TRBV18, with a weak D call TRBD1 (6 bases). The CDR3 contains 15 residues. Germline-derived CDR1 and CDR2 are KGHSH and LQKENI. With 1 base removed from V and 6 bases from J, the gap between germline ends came to 15 bases.

The genes are TRBV5-5 and TRBJ2-5, with D possibly being TRBD1 (5 bases). Trimming removed 1 base from V and 5 bases from J, with 15 bases in between. Per germline, CDR1 SGHKS and CDR2 YYEKEE (reference sequence). This CDR3 comprises 15 residues. CDR3 nucleotides: TGTGCCAGCAGCTTGCTGGTGGGCAGGGTGGAGACCCAGTACTTC. It specifies CASSLLVGRVETQYF.

A single count supports this clone. The V call is TRBV10-3, the J call TRBJ1-1; 9 bases fit TRBD1. The V and J ends lost 0 bases and 0 bases, in that order; junction bases with no gene match: 5. This CDR3 contains 17 residues. Germline CDR1 reads ENHRY; CDR2 reads SYGVKD. CDR3 region: CAISESRDRDMNTEAFF. The CDR3 nucleotides read TGTGCCATCAGTGAGTCCCGGGACAGGGATATGAACACTGAAGCTTTCTTT.

V gene TRBV9 combines with J gene TRBJ2-7; TRBD1 matches at 7 bases. Germline values: CDR1 SGDLS, CDR2 YYNGEE. The junction had 5 bases not matched to a gene; V was cut back by 3 bases and J by 2 bases. This CDR3 is built from 14 residues. The CDR3 sequence is CASSGSDRAYEQYF. CDR3 in DNA: TGTGCCAGCAGCGGGTCAGACAGGGCCTACGAGCAGTACTTC.

This clone was seen more than once but under ten times. The rearrangement uses TRBV7-9 and TRBJ2-6, with D perhaps TRBD1 (5 bases). Trimming pared 0 bases from V and 4 bases from J, leaving 7 bases between. Per the germline V gene, CDR1 is SEHNR and CDR2 is FQNEAQ (reference sequence). The CDR3 covers 15 residues. The CDR3 loop reads CASSLAGPGANVLTF. Written as DNA, the CDR3 is TGTGCCAGCAGCTTAGCGGGGCCCGGGGCCAACGTCCTGACTTTC.

The chain couples TRBV4-3 to TRBJ2-1; D not resolved. The CDR3 sequence is 16 residues long. The germline CDR1 and CDR2 sequences are LGHNA and YSLEER. V lost 3 bases, J lost 0 bases, and 12 bases lay in between. The CDR3 loop is CASSHSRVNSYNEQFF. The CDR3 DNA sequence: TGCGCCAGCAGCCACTCTCGAGTCAACTCCTACAATGAGCAGTTCTTC.

The gene calls are TRBV19 and TRBJ2-3; 9 bases are shared with TRBD2. CDR3 size: 15 residues. V dropped 3 bases and J dropped 2; count of bases not matched to a gene: 3. Per germline, CDR1 LNHDA and CDR2 SQIVND (reference sequence). CDR3 sequence: CASSIPSGITDTQYF. The DNA of the CDR3 is TGTGCCAGTAGTATTCCTAGCGGGATCACAGATACGCAGTATTTT. Based on the CDR3 plus reference TRBV19 and TRBJ2-3, the full variable domain is DGGITQSPKYLFRKEGQNVTLSCEQNLNHDAMYWYRQDPGQGLRLIYYSQIVNDFQKGDIAEGYSVSREKKESFPLTVTSAQKNPTAFYLCASSIPSGITDTQYFGPGTRLTVL.

V is TRBV7-9 and J is TRBJ1-3, with TRBD1 identical over 7 bases. CDR1 and CDR2 from the germline V gene are SEHNR and FQNEAQ (reference sequence). J gave up 0 bases and V 5 bases, and 4 bases lay outside the gene matches. The CDR3 is made up of 15 amino acids. The DNA of the CDR3 is TGTGCCAGCAGCCGGGGACAGAGCTCTGGAAACACCATATATTTT. This translates into CASSRGQSSGNTIYF.

This rearrangement joins TRBV2 to TRBJ2-7, with a possible D match to TRBD1 (5 bases). Trimming pared 3 bases from V and 3 bases from J, leaving 15 bases between. The CDR3 is 15 residues long. CDR1 and CDR2 (germline): SNHLY, FYNNEI. CDR3 sequence: CASSDRAGPSYEQYF. CDR3 DNA sequence: TGTGCCAGCAGTGACAGGGCAGGTCCAAGCTACGAGCAGTACTTC.

This clone was seen only a few times. The chain employs TRBV7-8 and TRBJ2-7, with D possibly TRBD1 on 6 matching bases. This CDR3 is 12 amino acids long. Trimming left V 2 bases short and J 7 bases short, with 9 bases between. Germline CDR1 is SGHVS and CDR2 is FQNEAQ. This chain's CDR3 is CASSLQGNEQYF. The DNA for the CDR3 is TGTGCCAGCAGCTTACAGGGGAATGAGCAGTACTTC.

The chain has TRBV4-2 and TRBJ2-3; 7 bases map to TRBD2. The CDR3 consists of 16 residues. The V and J ends lost 6 bases and 0 bases, in that order; junction bases with no gene match: 9. CDR1 and CDR2 (germline): LGHNA, YNFKEQ. CDR3 in amino acids: CASSASGRSSTDTQYF. For the CDR3, the DNA is TGTGCCAGCAGTGCTAGCGGCAGATCTAGCACAGATACGCAGTATTTT.

The chain uses TRBV18 and TRBJ2-5; D is tentatively TRBD1 or TRBD2 (5 bases each). The CDR3 has 13 residues. The germline V gene encodes CDR1 KGHSH and CDR2 LQKENI. V was trimmed by 3 bases and J by 5 bases, leaving 10 bases between them. DNA for the CDR3: TGTGCCAGCTCACCCGATGAGGGGGAGACCCAGTACTTC. Translation: CASSPDEGETQYF.

This clone occurred a few times. The chain couples TRBV6-5 to TRBJ1-5; 8 nucleotides align to TRBD1. The CDR3 extends over 15 amino acids. Germline loops: CDR1 MNHEY, CDR2 SVGAGI. The trim removed 6 bases at V and 5 bases at J, leaving 9 bases unmatched. As DNA, the CDR3 is TGTGCCAGCAGCCCCGCGACAGGGGCTTATCAGCCCCAGCATTTT. Translating gives CASSPATGAYQPQHF.

This sequence joins TRBV7-8 and TRBJ2-7; tentatively, D is TRBD1 (6 bases). V lost 0 bases and J lost 5, with 14 bases in between. This CDR3 contains 15 residues. Germline V gives CDR1 SGHVS, CDR2 FQNEAQ. The CDR3 sequence is CASSLAGRGGDEQYF. The DNA for the CDR3 is TGTGCCAGCAGCTTAGCGGGCAGGGGTGGCGACGAGCAGTACTTC.

The chain is built from TRBV29-1 and TRBJ2-7; TRBD1 is a possible D gene (5 bases). This CDR3 comprises 11 residues. Germline values: CDR1 SQVTM, CDR2 ANQGSEA. Trimming removed 7 bases at V and 1 base at J, with 8 bases between. The CDR3 here is CSAGQSYEQYF. CDR3 nucleotide sequence: TGCAGCGCCGGACAATCCTACGAGCAGTACTTC.

The chain has TRBV2 and TRBJ2-1, with 8 nucleotides matching TRBD1. The CDR3 is 14 amino acids. Germline assignment: CDR1 SNHLY and CDR2 FYNNEI. The ends lost 6 bases at V and 2 bases at J; junction bases unmatched: 3. The CDR3 here is CASRGDRTYNEQFF. CDR3 bases: TGTGCCAGCAGGGGGGACAGGACCTACAATGAGCAGTTCTTC. The variable domain in full, completed from reference TRBV2 and TRBJ2-1, reads EPEVTQTPSHQVTQMGQEVILRCVPISNHLYFYWYRQILGQKVEFLVSFYNNEISEKSEIFDDQFSVERPDGSNFTLKIRSTKLEDSAMYFCASRGDRTYNEQFFGPGTRLTVL.

The chain couples TRBV5-4 to TRBJ2-3, with D possibly being TRBD2 (5 bases). The germline gives CDR1 SGHNT, CDR2 YYREEE (reference sequence). V was trimmed by 2 bases and J by 0 bases, leaving 7 bases between them. The CDR3 totals 14 residues. CDR3 coding DNA: TGTGCCAGCAGCTTAACGGGGAGCACAGATACGCAGTATTTT. It specifies CASSLTGSTDTQYF.

This clone was picked up a small number of times. The chain uses TRBV28 and TRBJ1-1, with D possibly being TRBD1 (5 bases). The CDR3 is 14 residues long. CDR1 MDHEN and CDR2 SYDVKM come from the germline V gene. Trimming shortened V by 5 bases and J by 3 bases, and 13 bases separated the two germline ends. The CDR3 loop reads CASSTFDRYTEAFF. The CDR3 DNA follows: TGTGCCAGCAGTACATTCGACAGATACACTGAAGCTTTCTTT.

This chain links TRBV29-1 with TRBJ1-6, with D perhaps matching TRBD1 (6 bases). The length of the CDR3 is 13 residues. Deletions cut 3 bases from V and 7 bases from J, with 10 bases between. The V gene's germline CDR1 is SQVTM and CDR2 ANQGSEA. The DNA of the CDR3 is TGCAGCGTTGAGACAGGCGAGAATTCACCCCTCCACTTT. It specifies CSVETGENSPLHF.

The chain uses TRBV5-1 and TRBJ2-2; TRBD2 agrees at 11 bases. CDR3 length: 15 amino acids. CDR1 and CDR2 from the germline V gene are SGHRS and YFSETQ. V trimming: 3 bases; J trimming: 7 bases; junction bases outside the gene matches: 5. CDR3 nucleotide sequence: TGCGCCAGCAGCTCACTAGCGGGAGCTATCGGGGAGCTGTTTTTT. It encodes CASSSLAGAIGELFF.

The gene calls are TRBV5-4 and TRBJ1-2, with D possibly being TRBD1 (6 bases). Germline loops: CDR1 SGHNT, CDR2 YYREEE (reference sequence). V gave up 4 bases and J gave up 5 bases, with 15 bases separating them. This CDR3 region has 14 residues. The CDR3 coding sequence is TGTGCCAGCAGCCAGGGGTGGAATACATATGGCTACACCTTC. Translation gives CASSQGWNTYGYTF.

The chain links TRBV19 to TRBJ2-7; D may be TRBD1 (7 bases). Trimming removed 9 bases at V and 6 bases at J, with 30 bases between. The CDR3 has 17 residues. The V gene's germline CDR1 is LNHDA and CDR2 SQIVND (reference sequence). The CDR3 DNA reads TGTGCCAGCGGACGCTTGGAGGGGGCAGGGGAATTGGGCGAGCAGTACTTC. It is translated as CASGRLEGAGELGEQYF.

DNA of the CDR3: TGTGCCAGCAGCTTAACCCGGGACCGAGCGAACACCGGGGAGCTGTTTTTT. This sequence encodes CASSLTRDRANTGELFF. The rearrangement uses TRBV7-3 and TRBJ2-2; D assignment may be TRBD1 or TRBD2 (5 bases each). This CDR3 comprises 17 residues. Per the germline V gene, CDR1 is SGHTA and CDR2 is FQGTGA. The ends were cut back, 0 bases at V and 0 bases at J, with 11 bases in the middle. Full variable domain (remainder filled in from reference TRBV7-3 and TRBJ2-2): GAGVSQTPSNKVTEKGKYVELRCDPISGHTALYWYRQSLGQGPEFLIYFQGTGAADDSGLPNDRFFAVRPEGSVSTLKIQRTERGDSAVYLCASSLTRDRANTGELFFGEGSRLTVL.

The chain links TRBV18 to TRBJ1-1; D is undetermined. V dropped 2 bases and J dropped 3 bases, with 13 bases sitting between them. Germline loops: CDR1 KGHSH, CDR2 LQKENI. This CDR3 is built from 15 residues. Written as DNA, the CDR3 is TGTGCCAGCTCACCATTGGTTGGGATCGACACTGAAGCTTTCTTT. This codes for CASSPLVGIDTEAFF.

V usage is TRBV9 and J usage is TRBJ1-2; the D is unclear. The V gene lost 7 bases and the J gene lost 2 bases, with 6 bases spanning the gap. The CDR3 is 11 residues long. The germline V gene has CDR1 SGDLS and CDR2 YYNGEE. CDR3 in amino acids: CASGQNYGYTF. CDR3 nucleotides: TGTGCCAGCGGGCAGAACTATGGCTACACCTTC.